The rows below give T cell receptor beta chains drawn from one sample of a study of blood T cell repertoires in COVID-19. Sequencing was performed with immunoSEQ multiplex PCR; in TCRdb, only in-frame clones are kept and a portion is missing. The profile shows 240,000 or so clones, approximately 90% of them singletons. Material for sequencing was peripheral blood. The receptors were sampled from a man aged 60 to 69 who had recovered from COVID-19. Each CDR3 is given with its conserved first and last residue. The D gene is left open where the match is weak. The size of a clone is reported for some rows only, either as once, few or many, or as a class for expanded clones.

D gene: TRBD1; J gene: TRBJ1-1; clone size: -; V gene: TRBV11-1; CDR3 protein: CASKRGRVENTEAFF; CDR3 DNA: TGTGCCAGCAAGAGGGGGCGTGTAGAGAACACTGAAGCTTTCTTT
D gene: -; J gene: TRBJ2-2; clone size: few; V gene: TRBV7-9; CDR3 protein: CASSLIWGANTGELFF; CDR3 DNA: TGTGCCAGCAGCTTGATTTGGGGGGCGAACACCGGGGAGCTGTTTTTT
D gene: TRBD1; J gene: TRBJ1-1; clone size: -; V gene: TRBV5-1; CDR3 protein: CASSYSGTDEAFF; CDR3 DNA: TGCGCCAGCAGCTACTCCGGGACAGATGAAGCTTTCTTT
D gene: TRBD1; J gene: TRBJ2-5; clone size: -; V gene: TRBV6-5; CDR3 protein: CASSYSRGQQETQYF; CDR3 DNA: TGTGCCAGCAGTTACTCGAGGGGACAGCAAGAGACCCAGTACTTC
D gene: -; J gene: TRBJ1-3; clone size: once; V gene: TRBV19; CDR3 protein: CASIPPPGLGTSGNTIYF; CDR3 DNA: TGTGCCAGTATTCCCCCTCCGGGACTCGGGACCTCTGGAAACACCATATATTTT
D gene: -; J gene: TRBJ2-2; clone size: -; V gene: TRBV29-1; CDR3 protein: CSVEQQVSGELFF; CDR3 DNA: TGCAGCGTTGAGCAGCAGGTCTCGGGGGAGCTGTTTTTT
D gene: TRBD2; J gene: TRBJ2-3; clone size: -; V gene: TRBV7-7; CDR3 protein: CASSQLAGAIDTQYF; CDR3 DNA: TGTGCCAGCAGCCAACTAGCGGGGGCGATAGATACGCAGTATTTT
D gene: TRBD1; J gene: TRBJ1-6; clone size: once; V gene: TRBV2; CDR3 protein: CASSLLSPTGNNSPLHF; CDR3 DNA: TGTGCCAGCAGTCTTTTGTCCCCGACAGGGAATAATTCACCCCTCCACTTT
D gene: -; J gene: TRBJ2-1; clone size: -; V gene: TRBV7-9; CDR3 protein: CASSPVVSLYNEQFF; CDR3 DNA: TGTGCCAGCAGCCCGGTGGTGTCCCTGTACAATGAGCAGTTCTTC
D gene: TRBD1; J gene: TRBJ1-2; clone size: -; V gene: TRBV2; CDR3 protein: CASSGQGDYGYTF; CDR3 DNA: TGTGCCAGCAGCGGACAGGGTGACTATGGCTACACCTTC